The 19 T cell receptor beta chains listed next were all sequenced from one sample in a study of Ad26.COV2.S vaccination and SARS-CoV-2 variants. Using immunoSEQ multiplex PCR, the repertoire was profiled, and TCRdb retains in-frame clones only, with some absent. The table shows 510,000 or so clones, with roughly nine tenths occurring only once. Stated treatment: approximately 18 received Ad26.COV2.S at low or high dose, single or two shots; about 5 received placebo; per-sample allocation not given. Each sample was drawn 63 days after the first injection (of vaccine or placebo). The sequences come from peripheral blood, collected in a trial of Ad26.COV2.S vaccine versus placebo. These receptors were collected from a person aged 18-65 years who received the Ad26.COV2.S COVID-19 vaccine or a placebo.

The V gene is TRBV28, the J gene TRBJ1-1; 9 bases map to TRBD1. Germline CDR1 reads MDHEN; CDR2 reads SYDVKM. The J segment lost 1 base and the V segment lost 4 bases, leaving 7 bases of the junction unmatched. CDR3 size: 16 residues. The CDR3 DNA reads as TGTGCCAGCAGTTCTACAGGGGGCGAGGGGAACACTGAAGCTTTCTTT. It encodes CASSSTGGEGNTEAFF. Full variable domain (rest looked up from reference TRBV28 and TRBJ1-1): DVKVTQSSRYLVKRTGEKVFLECVQDMDHENMFWYRQDPGLGLRLIYFSYDVKMKEKGDIPEGYSVSREKKERFSLILESASTNQTSMYLCASSSTGGEGNTEAFFGQGTRLTVV.

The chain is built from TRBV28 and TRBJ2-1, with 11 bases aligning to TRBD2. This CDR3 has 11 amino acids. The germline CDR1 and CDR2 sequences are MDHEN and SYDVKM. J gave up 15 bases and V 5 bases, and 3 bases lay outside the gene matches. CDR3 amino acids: CASSELAGVFF. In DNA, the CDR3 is TGTGCCAGCAGTGAACTAGCGGGAGTGTTCTTC.

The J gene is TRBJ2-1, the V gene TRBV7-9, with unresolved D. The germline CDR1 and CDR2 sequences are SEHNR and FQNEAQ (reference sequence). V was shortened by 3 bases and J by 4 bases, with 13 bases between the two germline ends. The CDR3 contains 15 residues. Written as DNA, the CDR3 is TGTGCCAGCAGCTTGGGCCCGCTACAGTACAATGAGCAGTTCTTC. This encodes CASSLGPLQYNEQFF.

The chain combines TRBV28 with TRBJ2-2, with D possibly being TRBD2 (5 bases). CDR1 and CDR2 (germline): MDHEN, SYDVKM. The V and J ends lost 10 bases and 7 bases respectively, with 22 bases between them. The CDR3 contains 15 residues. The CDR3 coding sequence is TGTGCCACCTATGGCCTCCGGGGAAGCCTCGGGGAGCTGTTTTTT. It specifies CATYGLRGSLGELFF.

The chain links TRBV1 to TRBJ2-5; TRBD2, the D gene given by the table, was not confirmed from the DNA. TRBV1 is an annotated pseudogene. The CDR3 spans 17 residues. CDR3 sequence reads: CTSSHESFVLVRETQYF. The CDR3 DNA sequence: TGCACCAGCAGCCACGAATCCTTTGTCCTAGTTCGTGAGACCCAGTACTTC.

The CDR3: CASSWGGRAAETQYF. CDR3 in DNA: TGTGCCAGCAGTTGGGGCGGGAGGGCCGCGGAGACCCAGTACTTC. The chain links TRBV27 to TRBJ2-5; TRBD2 matches at 9 bases. The CDR3 runs 15 residues. The germline gives CDR1 MNHEY, CDR2 SMNVEV (reference sequence). V trimming: 4 bases; J trimming: 5 bases; junction bases outside the gene matches: 8.

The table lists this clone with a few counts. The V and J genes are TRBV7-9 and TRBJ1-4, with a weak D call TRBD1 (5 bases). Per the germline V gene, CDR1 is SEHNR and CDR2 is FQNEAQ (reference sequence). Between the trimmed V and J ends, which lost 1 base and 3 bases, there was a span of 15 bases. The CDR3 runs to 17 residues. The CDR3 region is CASSLGGVGASNEKLFF. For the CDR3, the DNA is TGTGCCAGCAGCTTAGGCGGGGTAGGGGCCTCTAATGAAAAACTGTTTTTT.

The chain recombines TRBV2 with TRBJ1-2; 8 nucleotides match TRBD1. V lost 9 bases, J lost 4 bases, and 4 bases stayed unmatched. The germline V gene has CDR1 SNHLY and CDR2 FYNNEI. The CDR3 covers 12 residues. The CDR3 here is CARMGQVYGYTF. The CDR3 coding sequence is TGTGCCAGAATGGGACAGGTCTATGGCTACACCTTC.

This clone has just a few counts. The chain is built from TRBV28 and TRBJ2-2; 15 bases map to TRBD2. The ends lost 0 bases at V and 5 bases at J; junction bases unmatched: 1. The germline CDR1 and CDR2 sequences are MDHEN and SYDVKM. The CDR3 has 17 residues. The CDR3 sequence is CASSLWGLAGGTGELFF. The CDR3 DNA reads TGTGCCAGCAGTTTATGGGGACTAGCGGGAGGTACCGGGGAGCTGTTTTTT.

CDR3 in amino acids: CAWSQTGATEAFF. The CDR3 nucleotides read TGTGCCTGGTCACAAACAGGGGCCACTGAAGCTTTCTTT. The gene calls are TRBV30 and TRBJ1-1; 7 positions agree with TRBD1. This CDR3 has 13 amino acids. J gave up 4 bases and V 5 bases, and 7 bases lay outside the gene matches. The germline V gene has CDR1 GTSNPN and CDR2 SVGIG (reference sequence).

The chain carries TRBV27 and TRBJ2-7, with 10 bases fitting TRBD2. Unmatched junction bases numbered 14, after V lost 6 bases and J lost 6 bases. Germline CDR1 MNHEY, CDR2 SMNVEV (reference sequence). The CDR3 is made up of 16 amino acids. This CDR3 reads CASSPSSPSGRREQYF. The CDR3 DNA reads TGTGCCAGCAGCCCTAGTTCCCCTAGCGGGAGACGCGAGCAGTACTTC.

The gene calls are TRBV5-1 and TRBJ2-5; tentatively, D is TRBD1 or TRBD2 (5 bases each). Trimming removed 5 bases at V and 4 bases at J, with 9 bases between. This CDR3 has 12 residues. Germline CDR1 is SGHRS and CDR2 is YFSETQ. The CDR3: CASSPGRETQYF. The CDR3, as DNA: TGCGCCAGCAGTCCGGGGCGAGAGACCCAGTACTTC. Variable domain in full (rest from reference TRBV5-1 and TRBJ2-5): KAGVTQTPRYLIKTRGQQVTLSCSPISGHRSVSWYQQTPGQGLQFLFEYFSETQRNKGNFPGRFSGRQFSNSRSEMNVSTLELGDSALYLCASSPGRETQYFGPGTRLLVL.

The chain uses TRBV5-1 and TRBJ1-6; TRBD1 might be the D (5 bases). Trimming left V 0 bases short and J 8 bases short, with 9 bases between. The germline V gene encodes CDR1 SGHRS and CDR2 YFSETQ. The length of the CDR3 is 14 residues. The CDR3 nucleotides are TGCGCCAGCAGCTTGGGACAGACCGATTCACCCCTCCACTTT. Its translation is CASSLGQTDSPLHF.

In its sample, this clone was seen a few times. The CDR3 sequence: CASSIELTGTEAFF. The CDR3 DNA sequence: TGTGCCAGTAGTATAGAACTGACAGGTACTGAAGCTTTCTTT. The chain uses TRBV19 and TRBJ1-1, with D possibly being TRBD1 (6 bases). This CDR3 has 14 residues. Trimming took off 0 bases at V and 5 bases at J, with 10 bases between the two ends. From germline, CDR1 is LNHDA and CDR2 SQIVND (reference sequence).

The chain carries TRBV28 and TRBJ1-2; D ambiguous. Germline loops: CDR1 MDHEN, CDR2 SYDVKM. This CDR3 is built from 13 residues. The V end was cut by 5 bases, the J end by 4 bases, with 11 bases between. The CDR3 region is CASSPDGGYGYTF. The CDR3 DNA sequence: TGTGCCAGCAGTCCGGACGGCGGCTATGGCTACACCTTC.

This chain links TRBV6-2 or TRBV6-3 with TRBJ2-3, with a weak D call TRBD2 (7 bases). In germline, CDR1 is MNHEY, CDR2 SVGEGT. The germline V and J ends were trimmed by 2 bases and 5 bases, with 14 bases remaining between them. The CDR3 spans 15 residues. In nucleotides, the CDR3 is TGTGCCAGCAGTTACGAGGAGGGGGGGGTAGATACGCAGTATTTT. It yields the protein CASSYEEGGVDTQYF.

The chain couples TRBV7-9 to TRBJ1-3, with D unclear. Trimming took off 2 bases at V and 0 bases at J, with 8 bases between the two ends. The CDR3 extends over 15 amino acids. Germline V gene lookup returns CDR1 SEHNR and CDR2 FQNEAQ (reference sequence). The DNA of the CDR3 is TGTGCCAGCAGCTTATCAGCCTTCTCTGGAAACACCATATATTTT. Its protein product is CASSLSAFSGNTIYF. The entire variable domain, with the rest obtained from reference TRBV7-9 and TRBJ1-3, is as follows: DTGVSQNPRHKITKRGQNVTFRCDPISEHNRLYWYRQTLGQGPEFLTYFQNEAQLEKSRLLSDRFSAERPKGSFSTLEIQRTEQGDSAMYLCASSLSAFSGNTIYFGEGSWLTVV.

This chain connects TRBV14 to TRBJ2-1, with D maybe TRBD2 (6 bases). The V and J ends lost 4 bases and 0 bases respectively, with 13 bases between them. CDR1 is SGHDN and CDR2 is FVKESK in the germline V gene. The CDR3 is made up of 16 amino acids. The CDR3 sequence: CASSRSRAGSYNEQFF. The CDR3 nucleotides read TGTGCCAGCAGCCGCTCTCGAGCGGGCTCCTACAATGAGCAGTTCTTC.

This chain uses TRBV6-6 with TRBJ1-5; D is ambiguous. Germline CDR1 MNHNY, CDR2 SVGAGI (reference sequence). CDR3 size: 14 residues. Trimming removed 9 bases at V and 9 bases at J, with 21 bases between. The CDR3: CASSPGLALGPQHF. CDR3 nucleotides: TGTGCCAGTTCCCCGGGCCTTGCCCTGGGGCCCCAGCATTTT.